Listed here are 2 T cell receptor beta chains from one sample, sequenced in a study of regulatory T cells in long-lasting Graves disease. The sample's time point: newly diagnosed GD, antithyroid drugs for less than 3 months. Preparation of the TCR library used RNA extracted from PBMCs. The TCR beta library used iRepertoire HTBI primers with Arm-PCR amplification of CDR3. One entry per CDR3 protein, called by TCRdb with MiXCR from the multiplex PCR reads. This repertoire shows around 470,000 distinct CDR3 sequences, about 15% found once; its top ten account for roughly 15%. This sample was shared with a second study, whose subject was T cells in Graves' hyperthyroidism and ophthalmopathy.

The sequences come from peripheral blood mononuclear cells (PBMCs), collected at new diagnosis, from a patient treated with antithyroid drugs. The receptors here all came from a woman aged 50 to 60 with Graves disease.

Ten or more counts support this clonotype. The V gene is TRBV12-3 or TRBV12-4, the J gene TRBJ2-1; 9 positions match TRBD2. CDR3 size: 15 residues. J lost 9 bases, V lost 5 bases, and 11 bases had no gene match. The CDR3 loop reads CASSPAGGPPSEQFF. CDR3 bases: TGTGCCAGCAGTCCAGCGGGAGGCCCTCCTTCTGAGCAGTTCTTC.

The chain links TRBV28 to TRBJ2-7, with 9 bases aligning to TRBD2. The ends lost 4 bases at V and 2 bases at J; junction bases unmatched: 6. Looked up from germline, CDR1 is MDHEN and CDR2 is SYDVKM. CDR3 size: 15 residues. CDR3 sequence reads: CASSSRLAVAYEQYF. CDR3 nucleotides: TGTGCCAGCAGTTCGAGACTAGCGGTGGCCTACGAGCAGTACTTC.